What follows are 16 T cell receptor beta chains derived from one specimen sequenced in a study of blood T cell repertoires in COVID-19. Assay: immunoSEQ multiplex PCR; the TCRdb copy retains only in-frame clones and omits some. The repertoire holds about 330,000 clones, with around 89% as singletons. Sample: peripheral blood. Receptors originate from a woman aged 45-59 years with active or convalescent COVID-19.

The J gene is TRBJ2-1, the V gene TRBV7-9; D is possibly TRBD2 (6 bases). CDR1 and CDR2 (germline): SEHNR, FQNEAQ (reference sequence). The CDR3 runs to 18 residues. Trimming shortened V by 5 bases and J by 0 bases, and 20 bases separated the two germline ends. The CDR3 nucleotides read TGTGCCAGCAGCCATCATAGGGACTTCCACCGCTCCTACAATGAGCAGTTCTTC. It codes for CASSHHRDFHRSYNEQFF.

The rearrangement links TRBV2 to TRBJ2-1; TRBD2 matches 12 bases. J gave up 6 bases and V 9 bases, and 3 bases lay outside the gene matches. Per the germline V gene, CDR1 is SNHLY and CDR2 is FYNNEI. The CDR3 covers 13 residues. The CDR3 sequence is CASTGLAGNEQFF. DNA of the CDR3: TGTGCCAGTACGGGACTAGCGGGCAATGAGCAGTTCTTC.

V is TRBV13 and J is TRBJ2-7; D is unclear. Trimming shortened V by 3 bases and J by 0 bases, and 12 bases separated the two germline ends. The CDR3 contains 15 residues. Germline V gene sequence: CDR1 PRHDT, CDR2 FYEKMQ (reference sequence). CDR3 bases: TGTGCCAGCAGCTTGGGCACATCGTACTCCTACGAGCAGTACTTC. Translated, it gives CASSLGTSYSYEQYF.

The chain uses TRBV12-5 and TRBJ2-3; TRBD2 agrees at 8 bases. This CDR3 is 15 amino acids long. Germline CDR1 is LGHNT and CDR2 is FRNRAP. Trimming took 1 base from V and 0 from J; bases not matched to a gene: 0. CDR3 residues: CASGLGLASTDTQYF. The CDR3 DNA follows: TGTGCTAGTGGTTTGGGACTAGCGAGCACAGATACGCAGTATTTT. Variable domain in full (rest from reference TRBV12-5 and TRBJ2-3): DARVTQTPRHKVTEMGQEVTMRCQPILGHNTVFWYRQTMMQGLELLAYFRNRAPLDDSGMPKDRFSAEMPDATLATLKIQPSEPRDSAVYFCASGLGLASTDTQYFGPGTRLTVL.

The chain couples TRBV4-3 to TRBJ1-1, with no clear D. The CDR3 length is 18 residues. V shed 1 base and J shed 3 bases, with 21 bases lying between them. Germline loops: CDR1 LGHNA, CDR2 YSLEER. The CDR3 is CASSQAPPFGRGDTEAFF. The CDR3 DNA is TGCGCCAGCAGCCAAGCCCCCCCATTTGGGCGCGGGGACACTGAAGCTTTCTTT.

To note about this clone: A much more abundant neighbour one base away suggests this may be a read error. V usage is TRBV7-9 and J usage is TRBJ1-1; TRBD1 aligns across 11 bases. CDR3 length: 14 amino acids. CDR1 SEHNR and CDR2 FQNEAQ come from the germline V gene (reference sequence). The V segment lost 6 bases and the J segment 7 bases; nucleotides outside the gene matches: 7. For the CDR3, the DNA is TGTGCCAGCAGTCCCGGGACAGGGGGAGGTGAAGCTTTCTTT. Amino acids: CASSPGTGGGEAFF.

The chain employs TRBV30 and TRBJ2-1; D is possibly TRBD2 (6 bases). This CDR3 is built from 14 residues. From germline, CDR1 is GTSNPN and CDR2 SVGIG (reference sequence). V lost 3 bases and J lost 1, with 10 bases in between. In nucleotides, the CDR3 is TGTGCCTGGAGCGGGGGTCAATCCTACAATGAGCAGTTCTTC. Translated, it gives CAWSGGQSYNEQFF.

V is TRBV28 and J is TRBJ1-5; 9 bases align to TRBD1. CDR1 and CDR2 from the germline V gene are MDHEN and SYDVKM. The ends lost 6 bases at V and 3 bases at J; junction bases unmatched: 9. CDR3 length: 16 amino acids. CDR3 region: CASSLAGQGNNQPQHF. CDR3 DNA: TGTGCCAGCAGCCTCGCGGGACAGGGTAACAATCAGCCCCAGCATTTT.

CDR3 region: CATSRDIAGQYGYTF. The CDR3 bases are TGTGCCACCAGCAGAGATATCGCTGGACAGTATGGCTACACCTTC. This chain connects TRBV15 to TRBJ1-2, with a weak D call TRBD1 (6 bases). Trimming cost V 0 bases and J 5 bases, with 13 bases left between them. Germline CDR1 is LNHNV and CDR2 is YYDKDF (reference sequence). The CDR3 loop spans 15 amino acids.

This chain uses TRBV4-3 with TRBJ2-1, with D possibly being TRBD2 (6 bases). Germline V gene data show CDR1 as LGHNA and CDR2 as YSLEER. CDR3 length: 15 amino acids. The V end was cut by 1 base, the J end by 2 bases, with 9 bases between. CDR3 protein: CASSQGLVPYNEQFF. CDR3 coding DNA: TGCGCCAGCAGCCAAGGACTAGTACCCTACAATGAGCAGTTCTTC.

The rearrangement joins TRBV7-2 to TRBJ2-1, with 9 bases lining up with TRBD2. This CDR3 region has 15 residues. Germline V gene sequence: CDR1 SGHTA, CDR2 FQGNSA. J gave up 7 bases and V 1 base, and 5 bases lay outside the gene matches. DNA of the CDR3: TGTGCCAGCAGCTTAGTAGCGGGAGTAAGTAATGAGCAGTTCTTC. Translated: CASSLVAGVSNEQFF. Variable domain in full (rest from reference TRBV7-2 and TRBJ2-1): GAGVSQSPSNKVTEKGKDVELRCDPISGHTALYWYRQSLGQGLEFLIYFQGNSAPDKSGLPSDRFSAERTGGSVSTLTIQRTQQEDSAVYLCASSLVAGVSNEQFFGPGTRLTVL.

The chain combines TRBV21-1 with TRBJ2-3; the table assigns TRBD2, which was not confirmed against the DNA. TRBV21-1 is a recognized pseudogene. The CDR3 runs to 15 residues. CDR3 region: CASSKEVGAVDTQYF. DNA for the CDR3: TGTGCCAGCAGCAAAGAAGTGGGAGCAGTAGATACGCAGTATTTT.

The rearrangement joins TRBV30 to TRBJ1-3, with a weak D call TRBD1 (5 bases). With 0 bases removed from V and 4 bases from J, the gap between germline ends came to 10 bases. The germline V gene has CDR1 GTSNPN and CDR2 SVGIG (reference sequence). The CDR3 runs 14 residues. The CDR3 region is CAWSVPAGGNTIYF. In DNA, the CDR3 is TGTGCCTGGAGTGTACCTGCAGGGGGAAACACCATATATTTT.

The CDR3 DNA reads TGTGCCTGGAGTGTAGAGGGACAGAATTCACCCCTCCACTTT. Translating gives CAWSVEGQNSPLHF. V usage is TRBV30 and J usage is TRBJ1-6, with 7 bases identical to TRBD1. V dropped 0 bases and J dropped 7; count of bases not matched to a gene: 3. CDR1 and CDR2 from the germline V gene are GTSNPN and SVGIG (reference sequence). This CDR3 region has 14 residues.

The chain joins TRBV24-1 to TRBJ2-1; 9 bases are a match to TRBD2. CDR1 is KGHDR, CDR2 SFDVKD, per germline. V lost 7 bases, J lost 12 bases, and 15 bases stayed unmatched. The CDR3 is 15 amino acids. The CDR3 DNA is TGTGCCACCAGCCCGGAGGCGGGAGGGCCGAAGGTGCAGTTCTTC. It codes for CATSPEAGGPKVQFF.

The chain combines TRBV12-5 with TRBJ2-1; TRBD2 agrees at 8 bases. This CDR3 is built from 15 residues. Germline lookup yields CDR1 LGHNT and CDR2 FRNRAP. Trimming at V came to 1 base and at J to 4 bases, leaving 3 bases not matched to a gene. In nucleotides, the CDR3 is TGTGCTAGTGGTTTGGGACTAGCGTCGTACAATGAGCAGTTCTTC. Its translation is CASGLGLASYNEQFF.